One sample yielded the 6 T cell receptor beta chains listed below, sequenced in a study of blood T cell repertoires in COVID-19. TCRdb's copy holds only in-frame clones and misses some; the assay was immunoSEQ multiplex PCR. The data contain over 200,000 clones, around 85% of them singletons. The source material was PBMCs or T cells enriched from blood (not recorded which). These receptors were taken from a woman in her forties or fifties in a cohort exposed to, infected with or recovered from COVID-19 (not recorded which).

The genes are TRBV3-1 (or the pseudogene TRBV3-2) and TRBJ2-5; a possible D gene is TRBD1 (6 bases). Trimming took off 6 bases at V and 4 bases at J, with 18 bases between the two ends. CDR3 length equals 15 residues. Germline V gene data show CDR1 as LGHDT and CDR2 as YNNKEL (reference sequence). Here the CDR3 reads CASRGPYQGGETQYF. The DNA for the CDR3 is TGTGCCAGCAGGGGGCCTTATCAAGGGGGAGAGACCCAGTACTTC.

The V call is TRBV3-1 (or the pseudogene TRBV3-2), the J call TRBJ2-7, with D tentatively TRBD2 (6 bases). The ends were cut back, 4 bases at V and 0 bases at J, with 13 bases in the middle. The germline V gene has CDR1 LGHDT and CDR2 YNNKEL (reference sequence). The CDR3 extends over 15 amino acids. The CDR3 bases are TGTGCCAGCAGCCCGTCGGGGCGGGGCTCCTACGAGCAGTACTTC. Its protein is CASSPSGRGSYEQYF.

The chain is built from TRBV7-8 and TRBJ1-2; 8 nucleotides line up with TRBD1. The CDR3 is made up of 15 amino acids. V was clipped by 5 bases and J by 2 bases; unmatched bases: 7. The germline V gene has CDR1 SGHVS and CDR2 FQNEAQ. The CDR3 DNA is TGTGCCAGCAGCCGAACAGGGGGGATGAACTATGGCTACACCTTC. It codes for CASSRTGGMNYGYTF.

The CDR3 region is CASSLTDGVRAEAFF. The CDR3 DNA is TGCGCCAGCAGCTTGACCGACGGGGTTCGGGCTGAAGCTTTCTTT. J is TRBJ1-1 and V is TRBV5-1; D is ambiguous. V was cut by 1 base and J by 6 bases, with 16 bases left in between. This CDR3 has 15 amino acids. Per germline, CDR1 SGHRS and CDR2 YFSETQ.

This rearrangement joins TRBV28 to TRBJ1-1; tentative D call: TRBD1 (6 bases). V was cut by 6 bases and J by 4 bases, with 21 bases left in between. The CDR3 length is 16 residues. CDR1 and CDR2 from the germline V gene are MDHEN and SYDVKM. The CDR3 loop reads CASRRGAGAVGTEAFF. In nucleotides, the CDR3 is TGTGCCAGCAGACGGGGGGCAGGGGCTGTGGGCACTGAAGCTTTCTTT.

This sequence joins TRBV30 and TRBJ1-5, with D possibly being TRBD1 (6 bases). The germline V and J ends were trimmed by 2 bases and 7 bases, with 15 bases remaining between them. Germline V gene lookup returns CDR1 GTSNPN and CDR2 SVGIG (reference sequence). The length of the CDR3 is 14 residues. The CDR3 protein is CAWSSITGKQPQHF. CDR3 DNA: TGTGCCTGGAGTTCCATCACAGGGAAACAGCCCCAGCATTTT.